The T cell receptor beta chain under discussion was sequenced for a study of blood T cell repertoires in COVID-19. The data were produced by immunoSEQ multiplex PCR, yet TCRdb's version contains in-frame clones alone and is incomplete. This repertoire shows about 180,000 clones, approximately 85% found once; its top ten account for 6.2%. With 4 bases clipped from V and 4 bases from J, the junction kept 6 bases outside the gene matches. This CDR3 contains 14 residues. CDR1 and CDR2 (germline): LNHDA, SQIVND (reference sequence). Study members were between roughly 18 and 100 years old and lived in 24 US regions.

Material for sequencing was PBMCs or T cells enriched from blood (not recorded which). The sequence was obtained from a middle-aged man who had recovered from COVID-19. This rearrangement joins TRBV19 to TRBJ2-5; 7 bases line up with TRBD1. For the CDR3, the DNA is TGTGCCAGTAGTACTGGGGACAGCCGAGAGACCCAGTACTTC. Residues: CASSTGDSRETQYF. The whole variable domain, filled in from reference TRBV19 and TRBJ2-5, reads DGGITQSPKYLFRKEGQNVTLSCEQNLNHDAMYWYRQDPGQGLRLIYYSQIVNDFQKGDIAEGYSVSREKKESFPLTVTSAQKNPTAFYLCASSTGDSRETQYFGPGTRLLVL.